These 18 T cell receptor beta chains share one sample of origin, sequenced in a study of T-cell reconstitution after alpha-beta-depleted transplantation in children. TCRbeta library preparation incorporated unique molecular identifiers. TCRdb reprocessed the PCR reads via MiXCR and lists one record per CDR3 protein. The data contain 150,000 to 250,000 distinct CDR3 sequences, less than 15% of them singletons. This specimen was PBMCs from the stem cell graft donor, taken from the stem cell graft. These receptors were obtained from a human donor who donated a stem cell graft to a child with acute lymphoblastic leukemia.

In its sample, this clonotype was seen many times. This chain uses TRBV10-2 with TRBJ1-2, with TRBD1 matching 10 bases. Trimming cost V 10 bases and J 6 bases; bases outside gene matches: 11. The germline CDR1 and CDR2 sequences are WSHSY and SAAADI. The length of the CDR3 is 14 residues. CDR3 region: CATSDRTGGDGYTF. CDR3 nucleotide sequence: TGCGCCACCTCAGACCGGACAGGGGGTGATGGCTACACCTTC.

This clonotype was seen repeatedly, ten times or more. The rearrangement uses TRBV12-3 or TRBV12-4 and TRBJ2-7, with 7 bases lining up with TRBD2. The CDR3 contains 15 residues. V was pared by 6 bases and J by 0 bases, with 8 bases of the junction left unmatched. CDR3 nucleotides: TGTGCCAGCAGCCACAGCGGGACGAGCTCCTACGAGCAGTACTTC. It translates to CASSHSGTSSYEQYF.

This clonotype occurred many times. This chain links TRBV20-1 with TRBJ1-1; D is perhaps TRBD1 (5 bases). The V end lost 3 bases, the J end lost 4 bases, and 21 bases lay between the germline ends. This CDR3 region has 16 residues. Per the germline V gene, CDR1 is DFQATT and CDR2 is SNEGSKA (reference sequence). The CDR3, as DNA: TGCAGTGCTAGTGGGACGGGCTGGGTTTTGAGCACTGAAGCTTTCTTT. Translated: CSASGTGWVLSTEAFF.

This clonotype was picked up a small number of times. This chain connects TRBV12-3 or TRBV12-4 to TRBJ2-1, with a weak D call TRBD2 (5 bases). The ends were cut back, 0 bases at V and 9 bases at J, with 15 bases in the middle. The CDR3 sequence is 15 residues long. DNA for the CDR3: TGTGCCAGCAGTTTAGCGCCGAATCTAGCCGGTGAGCAGTTCTTC. Protein product: CASSLAPNLAGEQFF.

Ten or more counts support this clonotype. The genes are TRBV5-1 and TRBJ2-7; a weak D match, TRBD1 (5 bases). The ends were cut back, 0 bases at V and 2 bases at J, with 12 bases in the middle. CDR3 length equals 15 residues. CDR1 SGHRS and CDR2 YFSETQ come from the germline V gene. Here the CDR3 DNA reads TGCGCCAGCAGCTTGGGGGCCCCCAGGGCCTACGAGCAGTACTTC. Amino acids: CASSLGAPRAYEQYF. Full variable domain (outside the CDR3, taken from reference TRBV5-1 and TRBJ2-7): KAGVTQTPRYLIKTRGQQVTLSCSPISGHRSVSWYQQTPGQGLQFLFEYFSETQRNKGNFPGRFSGRQFSNSRSEMNVSTLELGDSALYLCASSLGAPRAYEQYFGPGTRLTVT.

This clonotype was picked up many times. The gene calls are TRBV20-1 and TRBJ2-5; D gene ambiguous. The CDR3 runs 10 residues. Trimming cost V 3 bases and J 4 bases, with 3 bases left between them. The germline V gene has CDR1 DFQATT and CDR2 SNEGSKA (reference sequence). The CDR3 nucleotides are TGCAGTGCTAGTACAGAGACCCAGTACTTC. This gives the protein CSASTETQYF.

This clonotype was seen many times. J is TRBJ2-7 and V is TRBV28; D remains ambiguous. V was shortened by 8 bases and J by 2 bases, with 7 bases between the two germline ends. The V gene's germline CDR1 is MDHEN and CDR2 SYDVKM. CDR3 length: 11 residues. The DNA for the CDR3 is TGTGCCAGCTCCCCCACCTACGAGCAGTACTTC. Its translation: CASSPTYEQYF.

This clonotype showed up many times. The chain couples TRBV11-2 to TRBJ2-1; 13 positions agree with TRBD2. CDR1 and CDR2 (germline): SGHAT, FQNNGV. The V segment lost 1 base and the J segment 2 bases; nucleotides outside the gene matches: 8. CDR3 length: 19 amino acids. CDR3 sequence: CASSLVLGLAGSTYNEQFF. The CDR3 region has the DNA TGTGCCAGCAGCTTAGTTCTGGGACTAGCGGGAAGCACCTACAATGAGCAGTTCTTC.

This clonotype was seen at least ten times. The rearrangement uses TRBV11-2 and TRBJ2-7, with D tentatively TRBD1 (6 bases). Germline CDR1 is SGHAT and CDR2 is FQNNGV. This CDR3 has 15 residues. The ends were cut back, 8 bases at V and 5 bases at J, with 22 bases in the middle. The CDR3: CASGITVTGYDEQYF. In DNA, the CDR3 is TGTGCCAGCGGCATAACCGTCACAGGGTATGACGAGCAGTACTTC. The full variable domain, rest sourced from reference TRBV11-2 and TRBJ2-7, is EAGVAQSPRYKIIEKRQSVAFWCNPISGHATLYWYQQILGQGPKLLIQFQNNGVVDDSQLPKDRFSAERLKGVDSTLKIQPAKLEDSAVYLCASGITVTGYDEQYFGPGTRLTVT.

V and J are TRBV12-3 or TRBV12-4 and TRBJ2-3; 8 bases are a match to TRBD2. The V segment lost 4 bases and the J segment 4 bases; nucleotides outside the gene matches: 4. This CDR3 spans 14 amino acids. The CDR3 nucleotides read TGTGCCAGCAGTTACGGGAGGGCATCAGATACGCAGTATTTT. This encodes CASSYGRASDTQYF.

This clonotype was detected ten times or more. The chain is built from TRBV7-9 and TRBJ2-3, with D perhaps matching TRBD1 (6 bases). Trimming pared 2 bases from V and 0 bases from J, leaving 9 bases between. The CDR3 length is 15 residues. From germline, CDR1 is SEHNR and CDR2 FQNEAQ (reference sequence). The CDR3: CASSLTQGSTDTQYF. The CDR3, as DNA: TGTGCCAGCAGCTTAACCCAGGGGAGCACAGATACGCAGTATTTT.

This clonotype was observed many times. The chain employs TRBV7-9 and TRBJ1-3; perhaps TRBD1 as D (5 bases). Trimming pared 5 bases from V and 0 bases from J, leaving 17 bases between. Germline CDR1 is SEHNR and CDR2 is FQNEAQ (reference sequence). The CDR3 is made up of 17 amino acids. The CDR3 DNA reads as TGTGCCAGCAGCGAACCAACGGCAGGGAGCTCTGGAAACACCATATATTTT. It is translated as CASSEPTAGSSGNTIYF.

This clonotype was detected ten times or more. CDR3 bases: TGTGCCAGCAGAACAACGGGACAGGGGGCTTCTGAAGCTTTCTTT. Amino acid sequence: CASRTTGQGASEAFF. This sequence joins TRBV5-5 and TRBJ1-1; the match to TRBD1 covers 12 bases. V dropped 5 bases and J dropped 6; count of bases not matched to a gene: 8. Per the germline V gene, CDR1 is SGHKS and CDR2 is YYEKEE (reference sequence). The CDR3 contains 15 residues.

This clonotype was observed at least ten times. In DNA form, the CDR3 reads TGTGCCAGCAGTACTACCGGGACAGGGGGCGGGGGCTACACCTTC. Its protein product is CASSTTGTGGGGYTF. The J gene is TRBJ1-2, the V gene TRBV28, with 12 bases lining up with TRBD1. The CDR3 covers 15 residues. Trimming at V came to 5 bases and at J to 8 bases, leaving 9 bases not matched to a gene. Germline assignment: CDR1 MDHEN and CDR2 SYDVKM.

The chain is built from TRBV20-1 and TRBJ2-3; a possible D gene is TRBD2 (6 bases). The CDR3 is 14 amino acids. The V gene's germline CDR1 is DFQATT and CDR2 SNEGSKA (reference sequence). Trimming shortened V by 3 bases and J by 3 bases, and 13 bases separated the two germline ends. CDR3 DNA sequence: TGCAGTGCTAGTGCGGCTAGCGAAACAGATACGCAGTATTTT. This encodes CSASAASETDTQYF.

This clonotype was observed a handful of times. The chain recombines TRBV30 with TRBJ2-5; tentatively, D is TRBD1 or TRBD2 (5 bases each). The V and J ends lost 0 bases and 3 bases respectively, with 11 bases between them. Germline CDR1 and CDR2: GTSNPN and SVGIG (reference sequence). CDR3 size: 14 residues. CDR3 residues: CAWSVLGVEETQYF. The CDR3 region has the DNA TGTGCCTGGAGTGTACTAGGGGTGGAAGAGACCCAGTACTTC.

This clonotype was detected a few times. The gene calls are TRBV5-1 and TRBJ2-6; D may be TRBD1 (6 bases). The V and J ends lost 1 base and 0 bases respectively, with 14 bases between them. Germline CDR1 and CDR2: SGHRS and YFSETQ. The CDR3 runs 18 residues. Here the CDR3 reads CASSLRPDSPSGANVLTF. CDR3 coding DNA: TGCGCCAGCAGCTTGCGGCCGGACAGCCCCTCTGGGGCCAACGTCCTGACTTTC.

The table lists this clonotype with many counts. V and J are TRBV6-5 and TRBJ1-4, with a tentative D call TRBD1 (5 bases). Germline CDR1 MNHEY, CDR2 SVGAGI. The CDR3 totals 14 residues. Trimming took 2 bases from V and 6 from J, leaving 10 bases between them. CDR3: CASSYGGVDEKLFF. CDR3 DNA: TGTGCCAGCAGTTACGGGGGAGTCGATGAAAAACTGTTTTTT.